The text below deals with one T cell receptor beta chain. Its antigen remains unidentified. This entry comes from a study of cytomegalovirus exposure and HLA in healthy donors. Study findings and constraints: Exclusion applied to some V segments, including TRBV6-2 and TRBV6-3, as they were indistinguishable.

This CDR3 is 14 amino acids long. Germline V gene data show CDR1 as SSHAT and CDR2 as FNYEAQ (reference sequence). V trimming: 8 bases; J trimming: 1 base; junction bases outside the gene matches: 4. PCR employed 60 Vbeta and 13 Jbeta primers. Assay used: immunoSEQ multiplex PCR; TCRdb lists only in-frame clones, some missing. The table records about 200,000 clones, roughly four fifths of them present only once. V gene TRBV7-7 combines with J gene TRBJ2-3; 9 bases fit TRBD2. Material for sequencing was PBMCs. This receptor was identified in a girl under 18 in good health and CMV-seronegative. CDR3 sequence (DNA): TGTGCCAGCTCAGCGGGGGGACGCACAGATACGCAGTATTTT. This encodes CASSAGGRTDTQYF. Complete variable domain (other parts from reference TRBV7-7 and TRBJ2-3): GAGVSQSPRYKVTKRGQDVTLRCDPISSHATLYWYQQALGQGPEFLTYFNYEAQPDKSGLPSDRFSAERPEGSISTLTIQRTEQRDSAMYRCASSAGGRTDTQYFGPGTRLTVL.